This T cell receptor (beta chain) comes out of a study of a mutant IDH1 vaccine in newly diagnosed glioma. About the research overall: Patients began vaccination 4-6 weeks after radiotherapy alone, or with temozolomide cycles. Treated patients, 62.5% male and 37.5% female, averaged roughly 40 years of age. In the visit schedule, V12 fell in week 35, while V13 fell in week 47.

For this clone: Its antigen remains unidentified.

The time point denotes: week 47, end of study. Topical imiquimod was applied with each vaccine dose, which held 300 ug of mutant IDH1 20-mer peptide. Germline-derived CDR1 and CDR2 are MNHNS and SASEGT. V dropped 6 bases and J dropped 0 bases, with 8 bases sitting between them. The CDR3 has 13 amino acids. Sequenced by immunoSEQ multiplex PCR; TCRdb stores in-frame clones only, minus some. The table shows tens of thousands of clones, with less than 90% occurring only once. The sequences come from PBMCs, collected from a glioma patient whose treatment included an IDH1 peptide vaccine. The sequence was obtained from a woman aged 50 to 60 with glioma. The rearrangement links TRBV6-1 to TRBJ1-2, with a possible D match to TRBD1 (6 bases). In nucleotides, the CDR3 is TGTGCCAGCAGCGGACAGACTAACTATGGCTACACCTTC. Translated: CASSGQTNYGYTF.